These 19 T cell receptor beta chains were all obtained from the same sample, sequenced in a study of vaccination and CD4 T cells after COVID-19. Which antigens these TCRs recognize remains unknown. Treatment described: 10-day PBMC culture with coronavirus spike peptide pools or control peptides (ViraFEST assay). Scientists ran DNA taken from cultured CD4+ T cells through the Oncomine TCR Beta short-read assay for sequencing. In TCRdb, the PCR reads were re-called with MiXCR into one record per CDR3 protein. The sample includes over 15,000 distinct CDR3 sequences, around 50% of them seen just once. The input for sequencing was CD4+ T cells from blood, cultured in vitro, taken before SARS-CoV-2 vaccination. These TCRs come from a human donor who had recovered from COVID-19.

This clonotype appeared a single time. The CDR3 spells CSDSGTSSTDTQYF. Here the CDR3 DNA reads TGCAGTGATAGTGGGACTTCTAGCACAGATACGCAGTATTTT. J is TRBJ2-3 and V is TRBV20-1; possible D gene TRBD2, 6 bases. CDR3 length: 14 residues. Germline V gene data show CDR1 as DFQATT and CDR2 as SNEGSKA (reference sequence). Trimming shortened V by 7 bases and J by 0 bases, and 14 bases separated the two germline ends.

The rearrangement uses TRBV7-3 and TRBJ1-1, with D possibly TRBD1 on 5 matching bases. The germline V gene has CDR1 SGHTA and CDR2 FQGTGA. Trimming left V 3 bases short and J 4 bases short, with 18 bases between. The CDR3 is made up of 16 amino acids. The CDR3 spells CASSFGREGTVTEAFF. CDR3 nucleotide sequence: TGTGCCAGCAGCTTCGGCAGGGAAGGGACCGTCACTGAAGCTTTCTTT.

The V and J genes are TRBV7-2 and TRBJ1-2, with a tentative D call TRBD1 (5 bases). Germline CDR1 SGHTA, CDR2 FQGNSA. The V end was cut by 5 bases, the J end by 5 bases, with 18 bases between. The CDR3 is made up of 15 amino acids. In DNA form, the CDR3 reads TGTGCCAGCAGCCGGAACTCGGACACCTCGTATGGCTACACCTTC. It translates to CASSRNSDTSYGYTF. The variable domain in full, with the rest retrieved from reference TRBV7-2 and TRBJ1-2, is GAGVSQSPSNKVTEKGKDVELRCDPISGHTALYWYRQSLGQGLEFLIYFQGNSAPDKSGLPSDRFSAERTGGSVSTLTIQRTQQEDSAVYLCASSRNSDTSYGYTFGSGTRLTVV.

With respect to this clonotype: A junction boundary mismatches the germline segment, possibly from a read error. The CDR3 spells CASSLRPAGGEETQYF. In DNA, the CDR3 is TGTGCTAGCAGCTTAAGGCCAGCGGGAGGAGAAGAGACCCAGTACTTC. This sequence joins TRBV7-7 and TRBJ2-5; 9 bases are shared with TRBD2. The CDR3 is 16 residues long. CDR1 and CDR2 (germline): SSHAT, FNYEAQ (reference sequence).

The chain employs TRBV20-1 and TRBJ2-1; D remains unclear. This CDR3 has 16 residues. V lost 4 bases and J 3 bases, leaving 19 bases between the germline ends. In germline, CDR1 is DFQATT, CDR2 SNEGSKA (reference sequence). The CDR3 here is CSANPGGVSGYNEQFF. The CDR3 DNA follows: TGCAGTGCTAACCCAGGTGGAGTGTCTGGCTACAATGAGCAGTTCTTC.

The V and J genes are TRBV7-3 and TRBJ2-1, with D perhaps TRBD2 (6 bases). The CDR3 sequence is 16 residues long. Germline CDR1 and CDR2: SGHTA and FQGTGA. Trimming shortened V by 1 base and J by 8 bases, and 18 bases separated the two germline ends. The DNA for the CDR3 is TGTGCCAGCAGCTTAATGGGGCCGGGAGCGTCTGATGAGCAGTTCTTC. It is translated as CASSLMGPGASDEQFF.

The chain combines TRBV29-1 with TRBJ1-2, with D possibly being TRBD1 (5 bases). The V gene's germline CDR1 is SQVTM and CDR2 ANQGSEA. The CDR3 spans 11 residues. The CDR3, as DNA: TGCAGGGGAGGGGATATCTATGGCTACACCTTC. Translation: CRGGDIYGYTF.

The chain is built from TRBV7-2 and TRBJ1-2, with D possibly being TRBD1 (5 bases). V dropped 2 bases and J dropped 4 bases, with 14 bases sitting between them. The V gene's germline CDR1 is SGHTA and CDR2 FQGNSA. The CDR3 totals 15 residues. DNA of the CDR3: TGTGCCAGCAGCTTACCTCCCCAGGGACCCTATGGCTACACCTTC. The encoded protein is CASSLPPQGPYGYTF.

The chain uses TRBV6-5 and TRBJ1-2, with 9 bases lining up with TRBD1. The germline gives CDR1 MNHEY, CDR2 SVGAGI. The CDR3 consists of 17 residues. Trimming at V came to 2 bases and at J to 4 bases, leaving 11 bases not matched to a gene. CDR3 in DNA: TGTGCCAGCAGTTACGCGAGCCTGGGACAGGGAGTCTATGGCTACACCTTC. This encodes CASSYASLGQGVYGYTF.

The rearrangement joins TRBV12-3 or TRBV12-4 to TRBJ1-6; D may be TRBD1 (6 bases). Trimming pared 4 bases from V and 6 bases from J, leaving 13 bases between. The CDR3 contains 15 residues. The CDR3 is CASSWGGRGNSPLHF. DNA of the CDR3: TGTGCCAGCAGTTGGGGGGGCCGGGGTAATTCACCCCTCCACTTT.

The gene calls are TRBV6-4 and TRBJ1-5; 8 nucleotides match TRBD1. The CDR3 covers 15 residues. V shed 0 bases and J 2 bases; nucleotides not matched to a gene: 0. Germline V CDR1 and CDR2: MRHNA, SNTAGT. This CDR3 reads CASSDSQGGNQPQHF. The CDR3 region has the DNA TGTGCCAGCAGTGACTCACAGGGGGGCAATCAGCCCCAGCATTTT.

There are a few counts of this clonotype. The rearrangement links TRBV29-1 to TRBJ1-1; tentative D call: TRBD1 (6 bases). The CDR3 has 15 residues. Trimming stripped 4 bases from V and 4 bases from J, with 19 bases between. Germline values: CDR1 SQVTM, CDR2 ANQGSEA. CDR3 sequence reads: CSVARGYRAVTEAFF. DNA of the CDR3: TGCAGCGTTGCCCGGGGATACAGGGCGGTCACTGAAGCTTTCTTT.

In nucleotides, the CDR3 is TGTGCCAGCAGTTCCGTCAGGGGGAATGAGCAGTTCTTC. It yields the protein CASSSVRGNEQFF. The V gene is TRBV6-2 or TRBV6-3, the J gene TRBJ2-1; TRBD1 aligns across 7 bases. The germline V gene encodes CDR1 MNHEY and CDR2 SVGEGT. The CDR3 consists of 13 residues. With V trimmed by 4 bases and J by 7 bases, 4 bases remained unmatched.

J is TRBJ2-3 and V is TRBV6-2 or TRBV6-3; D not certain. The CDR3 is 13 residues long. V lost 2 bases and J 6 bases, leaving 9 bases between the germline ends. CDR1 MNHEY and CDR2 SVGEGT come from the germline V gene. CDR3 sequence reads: CASSYRDGDTQYF. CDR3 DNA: TGTGCCAGCAGTTACCGCGACGGGGATACGCAGTATTTT.

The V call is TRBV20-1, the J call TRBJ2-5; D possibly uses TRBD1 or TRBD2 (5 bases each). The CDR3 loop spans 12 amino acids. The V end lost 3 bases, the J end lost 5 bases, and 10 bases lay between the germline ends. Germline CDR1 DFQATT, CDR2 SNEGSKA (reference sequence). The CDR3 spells CSARIEGETQYF. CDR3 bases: TGCAGTGCTAGGATAGAGGGGGAGACCCAGTACTTC.

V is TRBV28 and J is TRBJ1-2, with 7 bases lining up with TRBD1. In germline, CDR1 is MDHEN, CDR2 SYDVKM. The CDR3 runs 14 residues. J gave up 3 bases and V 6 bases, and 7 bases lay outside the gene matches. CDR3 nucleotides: TGTGCCAGCAGCCCTAGCGACAGGGACTATGGCTACACCTTC. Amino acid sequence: CASSPSDRDYGYTF.

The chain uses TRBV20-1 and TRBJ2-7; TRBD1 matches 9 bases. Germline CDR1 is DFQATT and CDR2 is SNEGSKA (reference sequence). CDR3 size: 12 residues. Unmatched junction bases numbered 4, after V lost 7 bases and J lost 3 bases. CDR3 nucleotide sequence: TGCAGTGGGGACAGGGTGGTCTACGAGCAGTACTTC. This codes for CSGDRVVYEQYF.

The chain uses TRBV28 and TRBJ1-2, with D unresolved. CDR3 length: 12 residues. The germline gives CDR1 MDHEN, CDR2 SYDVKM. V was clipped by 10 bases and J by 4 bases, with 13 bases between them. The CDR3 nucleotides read TGTGCCACCGGGGAACTTGCCTATGGCTACACCTTC. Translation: CATGELAYGYTF.

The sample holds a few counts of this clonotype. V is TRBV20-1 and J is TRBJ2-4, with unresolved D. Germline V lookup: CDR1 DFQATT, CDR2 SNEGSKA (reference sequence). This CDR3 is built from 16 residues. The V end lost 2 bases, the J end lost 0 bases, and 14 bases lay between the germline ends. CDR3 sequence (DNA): TGCAGTGCTAGATTCAGCGAGACACTAGCCAAAAACATTCAGTACTTC. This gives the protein CSARFSETLAKNIQYF.